The 27 T cell receptor beta chains below come from one sample, sequenced in a study of T cell repertoires in cytomegalovirus infection. MiXCR, run by TCRdb on the reads, gives a single entry per CDR3 protein. The sample carries about 76,000 distinct CDR3 sequences, 3.7% recorded once. The material sequenced was PBMCs. The receptors here all came from a human donor in good health (CMV status not recorded). Some clones in this sample may be carry-over from other donors' samples.

This clonotype showed up many times. The chain uses TRBV19 and TRBJ2-1; D ambiguous. The CDR3 runs to 12 residues. Germline V gene sequence: CDR1 LNHDA, CDR2 SQIVND (reference sequence). V was shortened by 6 bases and J by 5 bases, with 8 bases between the two germline ends. CDR3 coding DNA: TGTGCCAGTAGGGTAGGTAACAATGAGCAGTTCTTC. As protein: CASRVGNNEQFF.

This clonotype was seen repeatedly, ten times or more. This rearrangement joins TRBV6-6 to TRBJ1-1; D perhaps matches TRBD1 (5 bases). The CDR3 is made up of 14 amino acids. The V gene's germline CDR1 is MNHNY and CDR2 SVGAGI (reference sequence). V was pared by 4 bases and J by 8 bases, with 17 bases between. DNA for the CDR3: TGTGCCAGCAGTTGGGGGGTCGGTAGCGTGGAAGCTTTCTTT. It codes for CASSWGVGSVEAFF.

This clonotype was recorded at least ten times. The rearrangement uses TRBV7-2 and TRBJ1-1, with a tentative D call TRBD1 (6 bases). The CDR3 has 17 residues. Germline assignment: CDR1 SGHTA and CDR2 FQGNSA. V gave up 5 bases and J gave up 0 bases, with 19 bases separating them. The DNA for the CDR3 is TGTGCCAGCAGCCTCGACGCAACAGGGATAATGAACACTGAAGCTTTCTTT. This codes for CASSLDATGIMNTEAFF.

In this sample, this clonotype turned up many times. V and J are TRBV5-4 and TRBJ2-1, with 13 bases fitting TRBD2. Losses at the gene ends were 1 base for V and 0 bases for J; bases not matched to a gene: 10. The CDR3 covers 20 residues. Germline CDR1 and CDR2: SGHNT and YYREEE (reference sequence). CDR3 sequence: CASSLLSGTSGASSYNEQFF. CDR3 sequence (DNA): TGTGCCAGCAGCTTGTTGTCAGGGACTAGCGGGGCCAGCTCCTACAATGAGCAGTTCTTC.

This clonotype has ten or more counts. The J gene is TRBJ2-3, the V gene TRBV6-1; 9 positions agree with TRBD1. Germline loops: CDR1 MNHNS, CDR2 SASEGT. The trim removed 6 bases at V and 3 bases at J, leaving 7 bases unmatched. The CDR3 runs to 15 residues. CDR3 protein: CASRTDRGRTDTQYF. CDR3 in DNA: TGTGCCAGCAGGACCGACAGGGGGAGGACAGATACGCAGTATTTT.

This clonotype occurred many times. The V gene is TRBV29-1, the J gene TRBJ2-5; D uncertain. CDR1 is SQVTM and CDR2 is ANQGSEA in the germline V gene. This CDR3 is built from 12 residues. Trimming pared 2 bases from V and 2 bases from J, leaving 6 bases between. The CDR3 here is CSVEQWQETQYF. The CDR3 nucleotides read TGCAGCGTTGAACAGTGGCAAGAGACCCAGTACTTC.

This clonotype was seen ten or more times. The chain is built from TRBV12-3 or TRBV12-4 and TRBJ2-7; D possibly matches TRBD1 or TRBD2 (6 bases each). The CDR3 loop spans 16 amino acids. The V end lost 5 bases, the J end lost 0 bases, and 17 bases lay between the germline ends. DNA for the CDR3: TGTGCCAGCAGTCCAACCTTGGGGGGCAGCTCCTACGAGCAGTACTTC. Amino acids: CASSPTLGGSSYEQYF.

This clonotype has ten or more counts. The chain links TRBV7-9 to TRBJ1-1, with D perhaps matching TRBD1 (6 bases). The ends were cut back, 6 bases at V and 1 base at J, with 15 bases in the middle. The CDR3 length is 15 residues. The V gene's germline CDR1 is SEHNR and CDR2 FQNEAQ (reference sequence). Here the CDR3 reads CASRGRTGTNTEAFF. The CDR3 bases are TGTGCCAGCAGGGGCCGCACAGGGACGAACACTGAAGCTTTCTTT.

This clonotype occurred many times. This chain joins TRBV7-6 and TRBJ2-1; D is possibly TRBD2 (6 bases). The CDR3 consists of 17 residues. Germline V lookup: CDR1 SGHVS, CDR2 FNYEAQ. Trimming pared 2 bases from V and 6 bases from J, leaving 20 bases between. CDR3 DNA: TGTGCCAGCAGCTTAAATGCCAAGGGACTCCTGAGCAATGAGCAGTTCTTC. Protein: CASSLNAKGLLSNEQFF.

This clonotype was counted at least ten times. For the CDR3, the DNA is TGTGCCACCAGTGAAACGCCTTTTGAGACCCAGTACTTC. Protein: CATSETPFETQYF. This chain joins TRBV24-1 and TRBJ2-5; D not certain. There are 13 residues in the CDR3. Trimming stripped 4 bases from V and 5 bases from J, with 10 bases between. Germline-derived CDR1 and CDR2 are KGHDR and SFDVKD.

This clonotype was seen many times. V gene TRBV20-1 combines with J gene TRBJ2-1; D call uncertain. Trimming left V 2 bases short and J 1 base short, with 12 bases between. From germline, CDR1 is DFQATT and CDR2 SNEGSKA (reference sequence). The CDR3 has 15 amino acids. The CDR3 DNA is TGCAGTGCTAGAACCTCCGGAATATCCTACAATGAGCAGTTCTTC. It specifies CSARTSGISYNEQFF.

This clonotype appeared many times. The genes are TRBV20-1 and TRBJ1-5; weak D call: TRBD1 (5 bases). The V end lost 2 bases, the J end lost 5 bases, and 10 bases lay between the germline ends. Germline V lookup: CDR1 DFQATT, CDR2 SNEGSKA (reference sequence). The CDR3 runs 13 residues. This CDR3 reads CSARRDQDQPQHF. DNA for the CDR3: TGCAGTGCTAGACGGGACCAGGATCAGCCCCAGCATTTT.

Ten or more counts support this clonotype. The rearrangement joins TRBV15 to TRBJ1-5, with 9 bases that match TRBD1. The germline gives CDR1 LNHNV, CDR2 YYDKDF (reference sequence). V lost 3 bases and J lost 6; bases outside the gene matches: 9. This CDR3 spans 16 amino acids. CDR3: CATSRYSGQGSQPQHF. The CDR3 region has the DNA TGTGCCACCAGCAGGTACTCGGGACAGGGATCTCAGCCCCAGCATTTT.

This clonotype was seen at least ten times. The rearrangement links TRBV4-3 to TRBJ2-3; D not certain. V dropped 0 bases and J dropped 2 bases, with 6 bases sitting between them. The CDR3 loop spans 14 amino acids. Germline CDR1 reads LGHNA; CDR2 reads YSLEER. For the CDR3, the DNA is TGCGCCAGCAGCCAAGATCGGCCCACAGATACGCAGTATTTT. It translates to CASSQDRPTDTQYF.

This clonotype came up many times. V is TRBV28 and J is TRBJ2-7; 10 bases align to TRBD2. This CDR3 is built from 19 residues. Looked up from germline, CDR1 is MDHEN and CDR2 is SYDVKM. V lost 3 bases to trimming and J lost 1 base; unmatched junction nucleotides: 15. The CDR3 DNA follows: TGTGCCAGCAGTTTTATTGGTTGGGCTAGCGGGGGCCTATCCTACGAGCAGTACTTC. Translation: CASSFIGWASGGLSYEQYF.

This clonotype was counted ten times or more. The V call is TRBV28, the J call TRBJ1-1; D uncertain. V lost 11 bases, J lost 1 base, and 11 bases lay in between. Germline assignment: CDR1 MDHEN and CDR2 SYDVKM. This CDR3 region has 12 residues. The CDR3 region has the DNA TGTGCCGTGCGAAACCAGAACACTGAAGCTTTCTTT. This codes for CAVRNQNTEAFF.

This clonotype was seen repeatedly, ten times or more. V gene TRBV30 combines with J gene TRBJ2-1; D is perhaps TRBD2 (5 bases). The germline V gene encodes CDR1 GTSNPN and CDR2 SVGIG (reference sequence). The length of the CDR3 is 11 residues. The CDR3 nucleotides are TGTCTAGCAGGATCTTACAATGAGCAGTTCTTC. Translated: CLAGSYNEQFF.

This clonotype was counted at least ten times. The chain recombines TRBV5-6 with TRBJ1-4; the match to TRBD1 covers 8 bases. The J segment lost 7 bases and the V segment lost 3 bases, leaving 23 bases of the junction unmatched. Germline CDR1 reads SGHDT; CDR2 reads YYEEEE. This CDR3 contains 20 residues. CDR3 in amino acids: CASSYLGEGTGPTEGEKLFF. The CDR3, as DNA: TGTGCCAGCAGCTATCTAGGGGAAGGGACAGGCCCTACGGAAGGTGAAAAACTGTTTTTT.

This clonotype was counted many times. This chain links TRBV12-3 or TRBV12-4 with TRBJ2-5; tentatively, D is TRBD1 (6 bases). This CDR3 is 12 amino acids long. V dropped 6 bases and J dropped 3 bases, with 8 bases sitting between them. CDR3 residues: CASSRTEETQYF. In nucleotides, the CDR3 is TGTGCCAGCAGCCGGACAGAAGAGACCCAGTACTTC.

Many counts were recorded for this clonotype. The chain uses TRBV7-2 and TRBJ1-1; D perhaps matches TRBD1 (5 bases). In germline, CDR1 is SGHTA, CDR2 FQGNSA. Trimming pared 5 bases from V and 1 base from J, leaving 8 bases between. The CDR3 has 13 amino acids. CDR3 sequence reads: CASSTGQNTEAFF. CDR3 in DNA: TGTGCCAGCAGCACTGGACAGAACACTGAAGCTTTCTTT.

In this sample, this clonotype turned up many times. This chain joins TRBV7-8 and TRBJ1-3; no reliable D call. V was cut by 5 bases and J by 0 bases, with 8 bases left in between. CDR1 is SGHVS, CDR2 FQNEAQ, per germline. This CDR3 has 14 residues. CDR3 DNA: TGTGCCAGCAGCGCCACAGCCTCTGGAAACACCATATATTTT. Its protein is CASSATASGNTIYF.

In this sample, this clonotype turned up many times. V gene TRBV10-3 combines with J gene TRBJ1-1; the D gene is possibly TRBD1 (5 bases). The CDR3 extends over 15 amino acids. Trimming took 7 bases from V and 7 from J, leaving 22 bases between them. Germline V gene lookup returns CDR1 ENHRY and CDR2 SYGVKD. CDR3 region: CAINSGTDRTGEAFF. The CDR3 bases are TGTGCCATCAATTCCGGGACGGATAGAACAGGTGAAGCTTTCTTT.

This clonotype occurred many times. The rearrangement uses TRBV7-9 and TRBJ1-5; D is unresolved. The CDR3 covers 14 residues. Germline V CDR1 and CDR2: SEHNR, FQNEAQ (reference sequence). The germline V and J ends were trimmed by 1 base and 3 bases, with 7 bases remaining between them. The CDR3 DNA reads TGTGCCAGCAGCTTAGACGGGTTCAATCAGCCCCAGCATTTT. It encodes CASSLDGFNQPQHF.

This clonotype was counted many times. V usage is TRBV10-3 and J usage is TRBJ2-7; no reliable D call. Germline loops: CDR1 ENHRY, CDR2 SYGVKD. CDR3 length equals 16 residues. V was pared by 1 base and J by 6 bases, with 19 bases between. The CDR3 is CAISEFRGYPSGEQYF. The DNA for the CDR3 is TGTGCCATCAGTGAGTTTAGAGGTTACCCGTCGGGCGAGCAGTACTTC.

This clonotype was seen at least ten times. The rearrangement links TRBV7-8 to TRBJ1-6, with unresolved D. The CDR3 sequence is 14 residues long. The V and J ends lost 5 bases and 9 bases respectively, with 14 bases between them. The germline CDR1 and CDR2 sequences are SGHVS and FQNEAQ. CDR3 nucleotide sequence: TGTGCCAGCAGCCCTCTGCTGGTCGGTTCACCCCTCCACTTT. The encoded protein is CASSPLLVGSPLHF. Looking up the rest from reference TRBV7-8 and TRBJ1-6 gives the full variable domain: GAGVSQSPRYKVAKRGQDVALRCDPISGHVSLFWYQQALGQGPEFLTYFQNEAQLDKSGLPSDRFFAERPEGSVSTLKIQRTQQEDSAVYLCASSPLLVGSPLHFGNGTRLTVT.

This clonotype was counted ten times or more. The J gene is TRBJ1-2, the V gene TRBV29-1; TRBD1 matches at 9 bases. Per the germline V gene, CDR1 is SQVTM and CDR2 is ANQGSEA. The V gene end was trimmed by 5 bases and the J gene end by 8 bases; junction bases not matched to a gene: 15. The CDR3 is 15 amino acids. The CDR3 region has the DNA TGCAGCGTTTCGAGATTAACAGGGGGCGCAGAGGGCTACACCTTC. It specifies CSVSRLTGGAEGYTF.

This clonotype was observed many times. The J gene is TRBJ1-1, the V gene TRBV7-9; D might be TRBD1 (6 bases). The V gene's germline CDR1 is SEHNR and CDR2 FQNEAQ (reference sequence). There are 15 residues in the CDR3. With 8 bases removed from V and 1 base from J, the gap between germline ends came to 17 bases. The DNA for the CDR3 is TGTGCCAGCCTAGATTCAGGGGCTACGAACACTGAAGCTTTCTTT. Protein: CASLDSGATNTEAFF.